The clone carrying this T cell receptor beta chain was detected ten times or more. Antigen: not known. The CDR3 runs 13 residues. Germline CDR1 reads ENHRY; CDR2 reads SYGVKD. V was pared by 7 bases and J by 2 bases, with 8 bases between. The data originate from a study of T-cell reconstitution after alpha-beta-depleted transplantation in children. Broader study findings: By about two months after transplant, alpha-beta T cells reportedly arose from several hundred graft clones that had expanded. Some patients showed high day-60 TCRbeta diversity, which derived from surviving recipient T cells and thymic progenitors. A year had passed since transplant, and T-cell counts and diversity by then came mostly from newly produced T cells.

A TCRbeta library incorporating unique molecular identifiers was prepared. TCRdb re-called the PCR reads through MiXCR, storing one row per CDR3 protein. The table has 130,000 or so distinct CDR3 sequences, around 9.8% seen once. This receptor was obtained from a girl less than two years old who had a stem cell transplant for combined immunodeficiency, so the T cells may come from the graft donor. The sequenced sample was PBMCs, mostly from graft donor cells, obtained 180 days after TCRalphabeta/CD19-depleted stem cell transplant. V is TRBV10-3 and J is TRBJ2-2; perhaps TRBD2 as D (5 bases). The DNA of the CDR3 is TGTGCCATCACCCGGACTAACACCGGGGAGCTGTTTTTT. The encoded protein is CAITRTNTGELFF.